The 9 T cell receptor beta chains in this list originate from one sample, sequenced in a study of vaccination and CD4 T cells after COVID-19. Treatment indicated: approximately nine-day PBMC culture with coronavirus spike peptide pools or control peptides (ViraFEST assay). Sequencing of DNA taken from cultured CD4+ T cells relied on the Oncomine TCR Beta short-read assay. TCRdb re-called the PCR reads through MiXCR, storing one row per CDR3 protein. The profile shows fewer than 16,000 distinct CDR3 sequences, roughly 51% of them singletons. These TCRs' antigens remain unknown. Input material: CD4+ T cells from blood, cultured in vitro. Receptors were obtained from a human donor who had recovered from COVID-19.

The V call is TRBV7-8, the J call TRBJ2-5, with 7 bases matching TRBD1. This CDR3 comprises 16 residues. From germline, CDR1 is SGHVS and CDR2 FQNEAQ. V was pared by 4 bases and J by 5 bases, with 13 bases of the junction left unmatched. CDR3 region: CASSSLRGGSGETQYF. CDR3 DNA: TGTGCCAGCAGCTCGCTTAGAGGGGGCTCAGGGGAGACCCAGTACTTC. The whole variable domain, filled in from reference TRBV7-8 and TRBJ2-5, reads GAGVSQSPRYKVAKRGQDVALRCDPISGHVSLFWYQQALGQGPEFLTYFQNEAQLDKSGLPSDRFFAERPEGSVSTLKIQRTQQEDSAVYLCASSSLRGGSGETQYFGPGTRLLVL.

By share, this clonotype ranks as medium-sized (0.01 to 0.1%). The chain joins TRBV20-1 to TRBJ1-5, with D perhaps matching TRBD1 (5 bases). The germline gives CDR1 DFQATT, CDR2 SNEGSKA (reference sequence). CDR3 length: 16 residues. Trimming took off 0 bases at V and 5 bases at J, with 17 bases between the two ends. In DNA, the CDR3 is TGCAGTGCTAGAGATCCGAGGAGGGGTAAAGATCAGCCCCAGCATTTT. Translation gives CSARDPRRGKDQPQHF.

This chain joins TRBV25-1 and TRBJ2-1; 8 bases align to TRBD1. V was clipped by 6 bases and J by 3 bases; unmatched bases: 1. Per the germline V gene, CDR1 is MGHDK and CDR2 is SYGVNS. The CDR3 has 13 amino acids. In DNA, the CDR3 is TGTGCCAGCAGACAGGGGGGCTACAATGAGCAGTTCTTC. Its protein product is CASRQGGYNEQFF.

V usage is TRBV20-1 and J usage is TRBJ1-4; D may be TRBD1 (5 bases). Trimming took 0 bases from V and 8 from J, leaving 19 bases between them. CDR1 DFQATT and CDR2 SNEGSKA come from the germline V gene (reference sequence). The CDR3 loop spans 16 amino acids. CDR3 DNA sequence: TGCAGTGCTAGAGATACACTCTCCTGGCAGGGCGAAAAACTGTTTTTT. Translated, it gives CSARDTLSWQGEKLFF.

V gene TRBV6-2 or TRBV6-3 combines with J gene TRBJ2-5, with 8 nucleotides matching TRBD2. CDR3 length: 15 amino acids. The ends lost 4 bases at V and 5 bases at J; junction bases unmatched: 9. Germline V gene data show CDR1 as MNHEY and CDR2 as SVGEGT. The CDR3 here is CASSFAGGGYETQYF. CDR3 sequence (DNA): TGTGCCAGCAGTTTTGCGGGAGGAGGGTACGAGACCCAGTACTTC.

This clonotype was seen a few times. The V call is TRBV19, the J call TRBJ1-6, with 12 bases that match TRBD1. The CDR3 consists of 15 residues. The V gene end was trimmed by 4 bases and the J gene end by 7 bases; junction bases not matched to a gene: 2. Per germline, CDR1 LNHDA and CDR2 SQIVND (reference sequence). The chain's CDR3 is CASSRGQGANSPLHF. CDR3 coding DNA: TGTGCCAGTAGTAGGGGACAGGGGGCGAATTCACCCCTCCACTTT.

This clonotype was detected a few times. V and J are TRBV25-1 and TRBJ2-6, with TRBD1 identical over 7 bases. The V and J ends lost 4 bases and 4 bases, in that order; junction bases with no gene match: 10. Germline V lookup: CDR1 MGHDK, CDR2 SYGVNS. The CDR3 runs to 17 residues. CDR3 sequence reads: CASSGQGPLSGANVLTF. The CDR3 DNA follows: TGTGCCAGCAGTGGACAGGGACCTCTCTCCGGGGCCAACGTCCTGACTTTC.

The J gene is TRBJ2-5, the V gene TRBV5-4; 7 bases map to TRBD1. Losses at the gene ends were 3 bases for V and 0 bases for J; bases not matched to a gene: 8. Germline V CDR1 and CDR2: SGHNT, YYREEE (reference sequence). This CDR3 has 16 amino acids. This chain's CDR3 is CASSSKGGPDQETQYF. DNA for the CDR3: TGTGCCAGCAGCTCGAAAGGGGGCCCTGACCAAGAGACCCAGTACTTC.

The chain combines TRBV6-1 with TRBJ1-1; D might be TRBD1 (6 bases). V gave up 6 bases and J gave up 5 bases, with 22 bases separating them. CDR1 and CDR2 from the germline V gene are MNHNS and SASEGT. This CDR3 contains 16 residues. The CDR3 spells CASSPKSGGARTEAFF. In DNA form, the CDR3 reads TGTGCCAGCAGCCCGAAGTCGGGGGGGGCGCGTACTGAAGCTTTCTTT.